The 27 T cell receptor beta chains below come from one sample, sequenced in a study of CD8+ T cells in alopecia areata (dated by TCRdb to the late 2010s). Per the publication, the time point label means: around 4 weeks on oral tofacitinib. The sample's treatment or condition label, in plain terms: oral pan-JAK inhibitor, 5-10 mg twice daily. Library preparation was by the immunoSEQ multiplex PCR assay. RNA was extracted from all samples and reverse transcribed into cDNA as template for TCR sequencing. The clones in this table, taken by TCRdb from immuneACCESS, are in-frame only. Not every clone is retained; where verified, under half of the shortfall comes from an unresolved V gene, and the cause of the rest is unknown. This sample holds about 190,000 clones; about three fifths were observed only once. Of the sample, 0.69% falls within the top ten clones. The material sequenced was CD4+ T cells sorted from blood, taken at week 4, from a patient treated with tofacitinib. Receptor source: a human donor with alopecia areata.

J is TRBJ2-3 and V is TRBV29-1; TRBD2 agrees at 9 bases. The CDR3 consists of 13 residues. J lost 1 base, V lost 4 bases, and 0 bases had no gene match. Germline V gene data show CDR1 as SQVTM and CDR2 as ANQGSEA. CDR3 sequence: CSVGTSGTDTQYF. As DNA, the CDR3 is TGCAGCGTTGGGACTAGCGGCACAGATACGCAGTATTTT.

The chain uses TRBV7-3 and TRBJ1-1; perhaps TRBD1 as D (5 bases). With 2 bases removed from V and 4 bases from J, the gap between germline ends came to 8 bases. Germline CDR1 reads SGHTA; CDR2 reads FQGTGA. The length of the CDR3 is 13 residues. The CDR3: CASSLQGLTEAFF. Here the CDR3 DNA reads TGTGCCAGCAGCTTACAGGGCCTCACTGAAGCTTTCTTT.

CDR3 residues: CSLRGDRETQYF. As DNA, the CDR3 is TGCAGCCTGAGGGGGGACAGGGAGACCCAGTACTTC. The chain has TRBV29-1 and TRBJ2-5, with TRBD1 identical over 8 bases. Germline V gene lookup returns CDR1 SQVTM and CDR2 ANQGSEA. The CDR3 length is 12 residues. The ends lost 8 bases at V and 5 bases at J; junction bases unmatched: 7. Supplemented by reference TRBV29-1 and TRBJ2-5, the full variable domain reads SAVISQKPSRDICQRGTSLTIQCQVDSQVTMMFWYRQQPGQSLTLIATANQGSEATYESGFVIDKFPISRPNLTFSTLTVSNMSPEDSSIYLCSLRGDRETQYFGPGTRLLVL.

The V gene is TRBV11-2, the J gene TRBJ1-5, with no clear D. The CDR3 covers 13 residues. In germline, CDR1 is SGHAT, CDR2 FQNNGV. The germline V and J ends were trimmed by 2 bases and 6 bases, with 8 bases remaining between them. The CDR3 DNA follows: TGTGCCAGCAGCTTAAAGAATGGTCAGCCCCAGCATTTT. This gives the protein CASSLKNGQPQHF.

For this clone: This sample also contains other DNA sequences that code for the same CDR3. The chain joins TRBV30 to TRBJ2-5; TRBD1 is a possible D gene (6 bases). Germline CDR1 reads GTSNPN; CDR2 reads SVGIG (reference sequence). CDR3 size: 14 residues. V shed 0 bases and J shed 3 bases, with 11 bases lying between them. The CDR3 DNA sequence: TGTGCCTGGAGTGTACTGGCAGGGGAAGAGACCCAGTACTTC. As protein: CAWSVLAGEETQYF.

On this clone: This CDR3 is also generated by other DNA sequences in the sample. This CDR3 reads CATSGYTDTQYF. CDR3 in DNA: TGTGCCACCAGCGGATACACAGATACGCAGTATTTT. This chain connects TRBV15 to TRBJ2-3, with unresolved D. Germline CDR1 LNHNV, CDR2 YYDKDF (reference sequence). CDR3 size: 12 residues. Between the trimmed V and J ends, which lost 5 bases and 2 bases, there was a span of 5 bases.

V and J are TRBV4-2 and TRBJ2-7; 9 bases agree with TRBD2. V lost 3 bases to trimming and J lost 1 base; unmatched junction nucleotides: 13. CDR3 length: 18 amino acids. Germline V lookup: CDR1 LGHNA, CDR2 YNFKEQ. In DNA, the CDR3 is TGTGCCAGCAGCCATTCGACCCGGCTAGCGGGAAGATCCTACGAGCAGTACTTC. It translates to CASSHSTRLAGRSYEQYF.

This clone was detected only a few times. The chain joins TRBV2 to TRBJ1-1; D is possibly TRBD1 (5 bases). Germline V lookup: CDR1 SNHLY, CDR2 FYNNEI. The CDR3 has 13 residues. The germline V and J ends were trimmed by 5 bases and 1 base, with 8 bases remaining between them. The CDR3 DNA reads as TGTGCCAGCAGTCAGGACACGAACACTGAAGCTTTCTTT. It codes for CASSQDTNTEAFF.

The chain joins TRBV4-3 to TRBJ1-4, with D perhaps matching TRBD1 (5 bases). The CDR3 length is 14 residues. The V and J ends lost 1 base and 6 bases respectively, with 9 bases between them. CDR1 LGHNA and CDR2 YSLEER come from the germline V gene. The CDR3 sequence: CASSQAGGDEKLFF. The DNA of the CDR3 is TGCGCCAGCAGCCAAGCGGGGGGTGATGAAAAACTGTTTTTT.

The V and J genes are TRBV10-3 and TRBJ2-1, with TRBD1 as a possible D gene (5 bases). With 7 bases removed from V and 4 bases from J, the gap between germline ends came to 11 bases. Germline V CDR1 and CDR2: ENHRY, SYGVKD. The CDR3 spans 13 residues. CDR3 sequence reads: CAITPNRYNEQFF. CDR3 DNA sequence: TGTGCCATCACCCCAAACAGGTACAATGAGCAGTTCTTC.

This clone was detected once. The chain combines TRBV29-1 with TRBJ2-1; 10 bases align to TRBD2. After removal of 0 bases from V and 9 bases from J, the junction contained 11 bases not matched to a gene. This CDR3 region has 16 residues. Germline values: CDR1 SQVTM, CDR2 ANQGSEA. This chain's CDR3 is CSVEEGSGRALGEQFF. As DNA, the CDR3 is TGCAGCGTTGAAGAAGGGAGCGGGAGGGCCCTTGGTGAGCAGTTCTTC.

This chain links TRBV11-2 with TRBJ2-6, with D possibly being TRBD1 (6 bases). CDR1 SGHAT and CDR2 FQNNGV come from the germline V gene. The CDR3 is made up of 15 amino acids. The ends were cut back, 10 bases at V and 0 bases at J, with 13 bases in the middle. This chain's CDR3 is CATRGWGSGANVLTF. The DNA of the CDR3 is TGTGCCACCAGGGGTTGGGGCTCTGGGGCCAACGTCCTGACTTTC.

CDR3 coding DNA: TGTGCCAGCAGCTTTTCCCAGGGTGGCGAGACCCAGTACTTC. Translation: CASSFSQGGETQYF. The chain couples TRBV7-2 to TRBJ2-5; weak D call: TRBD1 (5 bases). The germline V gene has CDR1 SGHTA and CDR2 FQGNSA. The CDR3 has 14 residues. Trimming stripped 3 bases from V and 5 bases from J, with 13 bases between. Drawing the rest from reference TRBV7-2 and TRBJ2-5, the complete variable domain is GAGVSQSPSNKVTEKGKDVELRCDPISGHTALYWYRQSLGQGLEFLIYFQGNSAPDKSGLPSDRFSAERTGGSVSTLTIQRTQQEDSAVYLCASSFSQGGETQYFGPGTRLLVL.

A word on this clone: At one end the junction does not follow the germline gene, possibly because of a read error. CDR3 region: CASSIGGTSGSPLF. For the CDR3, the DNA is TGTGCCAGTAGTATAGGTGGGACTAGCGGGAGTCCGCTCTTC. V gene TRBV19 combines with J gene TRBJ2-1; 14 bases fit TRBD2. The CDR3 runs 14 residues. CDR1 and CDR2 (germline): LNHDA, SQIVND (reference sequence).

Concerning this clone itself: The same CDR3 can be traced to other DNA sequences in this sample. The chain has TRBV30 and TRBJ1-1; D remains ambiguous. CDR3 size: 14 residues. Germline loops: CDR1 GTSNPN, CDR2 SVGIG (reference sequence). V was shortened by 0 bases and J by 0 bases, with 8 bases between the two germline ends. CDR3 in DNA: TGTGCCTGGAGTGTACTTGGGGTGAACACTGAAGCTTTCTTT. Amino acid sequence: CAWSVLGVNTEAFF.

The gene calls are TRBV7-8 and TRBJ1-1; D not certain. Trimming pared 4 bases from V and 4 bases from J, leaving 13 bases between. The CDR3 extends over 14 amino acids. Germline V gene sequence: CDR1 SGHVS, CDR2 FQNEAQ. In nucleotides, the CDR3 is TGTGCCAGCAGCTCAGATTCCACACTCACTGAAGCTTTCTTT. Protein product: CASSSDSTLTEAFF. Full variable domain (rest looked up from reference TRBV7-8 and TRBJ1-1): GAGVSQSPRYKVAKRGQDVALRCDPISGHVSLFWYQQALGQGPEFLTYFQNEAQLDKSGLPSDRFFAERPEGSVSTLKIQRTQQEDSAVYLCASSSDSTLTEAFFGQGTRLTVV.

The genes are TRBV6-6 and TRBJ2-3, with 12 bases lining up with TRBD1. Per the germline V gene, CDR1 is MNHNY and CDR2 is SVGAGI (reference sequence). Losses at the gene ends were 6 bases for V and 2 bases for J; bases not matched to a gene: 3. CDR3 length: 15 amino acids. CDR3 sequence: CASRMGQGATDTQYF. CDR3 nucleotide sequence: TGTGCCAGCAGAATGGGACAGGGGGCCACAGATACGCAGTATTTT.

V usage is TRBV29-1 and J usage is TRBJ2-1, with D possibly TRBD1 on 5 matching bases. The CDR3 is made up of 11 amino acids. In germline, CDR1 is SQVTM, CDR2 ANQGSEA. The V end lost 7 bases, the J end lost 5 bases, and 9 bases lay between the germline ends. The CDR3, as DNA: TGCAGCGGACAGCTAAACAATGAGCAGTTCTTC. As protein: CSGQLNNEQFF.

This clone has just one count. The chain is built from TRBV23-1 and TRBJ1-5, with a possible D match to TRBD1 (5 bases). TRBV23-1 qualifies as an ORF whose function is uncertain. V was pared by 7 bases and J by 1 base, with 17 bases between. The CDR3 is 16 residues long. CDR3 sequence (DNA): TGCGCCAGCATCGTACTTTATCGGGGCAGCAATCAGCCCCAGCATTTT. As protein: CASIVLYRGSNQPQHF.

This clone was picked up a small number of times. The V call is TRBV29-1, the J call TRBJ1-4; no clear D gene. Looked up from germline, CDR1 is SQVTM and CDR2 is ANQGSEA. The CDR3 consists of 13 residues. Deletions cut 7 bases from V and 7 bases from J, with 16 bases between. DNA of the CDR3: TGCAGCGGAGGTCTGGGAGTAGGTGAAAAACTGTTTTTT. Its translation is CSGGLGVGEKLFF.

As to this clone: At one end, the junction sequence differs from germline, possibly due to a read error. The same CDR3 also results from other DNA sequences found in this sample. The genes are TRBV30 and TRBJ2-4; D is ambiguous. Looked up from germline, CDR1 is GTSNPN and CDR2 is SVGIG (reference sequence). The CDR3 loop spans 14 amino acids. The CDR3 loop is CAWKAGLAKNIQYF. In DNA form, the CDR3 reads TGTGCCTGGAAAGCAGGTTTAGCCAAAAACATCCAGTACTTC.

The chain links TRBV6-5 to TRBJ2-1; D is ambiguous. V lost 8 bases, J lost 7 bases, and 21 bases lay in between. This CDR3 has 15 residues. Germline V gene lookup returns CDR1 MNHEY and CDR2 SVGAGI. CDR3 nucleotides: TGTGCCAGCGAGTCGGAGAGACGTGGTCTAAATGAGCAGTTCTTC. The encoded protein is CASESERRGLNEQFF.

The chain links TRBV5-1 to TRBJ2-3; D is uncertain. The CDR3 totals 14 residues. The V and J ends lost 0 bases and 0 bases respectively, with 5 bases between them. Germline CDR1 reads SGHRS; CDR2 reads YFSETQ. CDR3 sequence: CASSLGHSTDTQYF. In DNA form, the CDR3 reads TGCGCCAGCAGCTTGGGACACAGCACAGATACGCAGTATTTT.

V is TRBV28 and J is TRBJ2-2; weak D call: TRBD2 (5 bases). From germline, CDR1 is MDHEN and CDR2 SYDVKM. V lost 3 bases and J 1 base, leaving 9 bases between the germline ends. This CDR3 comprises 15 residues. The CDR3 coding sequence is TGTGCCAGCAGTTTGGACTGGAAGAACACCGGGGAGCTGTTTTTT. This translates into CASSLDWKNTGELFF.

The V gene is TRBV15, the J gene TRBJ2-1, with 8 bases aligning to TRBD1. CDR3 length equals 14 residues. Germline assignment: CDR1 LNHNV and CDR2 YYDKDF (reference sequence). Unmatched junction bases numbered 3, after V lost 2 bases and J lost 6 bases. The CDR3 loop is CATSRSTGGNEQFF. CDR3 nucleotide sequence: TGTGCCACCAGCAGATCTACAGGGGGCAATGAGCAGTTCTTC.

The J gene is TRBJ2-7, the V gene TRBV9, with 8 bases lining up with TRBD2. This CDR3 region has 15 residues. Germline lookup yields CDR1 SGDLS and CDR2 YYNGEE. Trimming took 3 bases from V and 4 from J; bases not matched to a gene: 9. In nucleotides, the CDR3 is TGTGCCAGCAGCGGAAGAAGCGGGAGTGGGTACGAGCAGTACTTC. It yields the protein CASSGRSGSGYEQYF.

The V gene is TRBV5-4, the J gene TRBJ2-5, with unresolved D. This CDR3 spans 12 amino acids. Germline assignment: CDR1 SGHNT and CDR2 YYREEE (reference sequence). The V end lost 2 bases, the J end lost 4 bases, and 6 bases lay between the germline ends. CDR3 bases: TGTGCCAGCAGCTTTTATGGAGAGACCCAGTACTTC. This translates into CASSFYGETQYF.